A single TCR beta chain is shown here with its context. The antigen is not known. This entry comes from a study of shared clonotypes between healthy human individuals. Findings and limits, study-wide: The expectation was that sequencing depth would affect clonotype sharing among donors.

Naive CD8 cells lacked CD45RO and underwent positive selection for CCR7, leaving out terminally differentiated effector memory CD45RA+ cells. The germline V gene encodes CDR1 SGHTA and CDR2 FQGNSA. The CDR3 runs 17 residues. After removal of 5 bases from V and 0 bases from J, the junction contained 5 bases not matched to a gene. Over several immunoSEQ plates, each subset's genomic DNA was distributed in even portions. TCRdb's copy holds only in-frame clones and misses some; the assay was immunoSEQ multiplex PCR. The sample consists of 1.5 million to 2.5 million clones, about 95% of them appearing once.

The sequence was obtained from a young man in good health. The chain uses TRBV7-2 and TRBJ2-1, with 12 bases aligning to TRBD2. Input material: naive CD8+ T cells sorted from blood. DNA for the CDR3: TGTGCCAGCAGCAAACCGGGACTAGCGGGCTCCTACAATGAGCAGTTCTTC. This sequence encodes CASSKPGLAGSYNEQFF.